The source of this TCR beta chain is a study of blood T cell repertoires in COVID-19. Sequenced by immunoSEQ multiplex PCR; TCRdb stores in-frame clones only, minus some. This sample has about 120,000 clones, with 55% to 70% found just once. The CDR3 is made up of 14 amino acids. Trimming removed 4 bases at V and 4 bases at J, with 12 bases between. The germline V gene encodes CDR1 SGHRS and CDR2 YFSETQ. The sequence came from a woman between 65 and 79 years old with acute or convalescent COVID-19. The chain links TRBV5-1 to TRBJ1-3; D is ambiguous. What was sequenced was peripheral blood. Here the CDR3 reads CASSPLSSGNTIYF. The CDR3 DNA sequence: TGCGCCAGCAGCCCCCTCTCGAGCGGAAACACCATATATTTT.